This T cell receptor (beta chain) was recovered during a study of cytomegalovirus exposure and HLA in healthy donors. The germline CDR1 and CDR2 sequences are LGHNA and YNFKEQ. The CDR3 has 19 amino acids. Trimming cost V 1 base and J 0 bases, with 19 bases left between them. Study-level findings and limits: Cytomegalovirus status, reportedly, was diagnosed with high specificity and sensitivity by the classifier. Rare TCR sequences dominated, though some public TCRs recurred in many donors. CMV antigen specificity was confirmed in vitro for three CMV-associated chains.

As concerns this clone: As yet, its antigen is unknown.

Assay: immunoSEQ multiplex PCR; the TCRdb copy retains only in-frame clones and omits some. Counted here are about 68,000 clones, roughly nine tenths occurring once; the ten biggest clones make up about 3%. Sequencing used PBMCs. This clonotype was obtained from a man aged 18 to 30 in good health and CMV-seronegative. V gene TRBV4-2 combines with J gene TRBJ2-1, with TRBD1 as a possible D gene (6 bases). The CDR3 DNA reads as TGTGCCAGCAGCCAAGCCCAGGGGCTAGCCGGTAGCTCCTACAATGAGCAGTTCTTC. Translated, it gives CASSQAQGLAGSSYNEQFF.